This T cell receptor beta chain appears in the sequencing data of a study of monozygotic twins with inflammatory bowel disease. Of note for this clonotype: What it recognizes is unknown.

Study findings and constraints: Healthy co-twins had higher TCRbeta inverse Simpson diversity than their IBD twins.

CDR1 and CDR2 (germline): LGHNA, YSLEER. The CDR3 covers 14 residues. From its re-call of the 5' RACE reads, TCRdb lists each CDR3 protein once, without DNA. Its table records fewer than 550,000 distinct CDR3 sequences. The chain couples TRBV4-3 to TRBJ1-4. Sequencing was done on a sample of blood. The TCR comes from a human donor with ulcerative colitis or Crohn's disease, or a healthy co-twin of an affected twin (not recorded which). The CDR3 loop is CASGRLKVLFKLFF.